The subject of this entry is one T cell receptor (beta chain). Its cognate antigen is unknown. This entry belongs to a study of T cells in Graves' hyperthyroidism and ophthalmopathy. The overall study: Peripheral blood was obtained at initial diagnosis, preceding any treatment.

Among ophthalmopathy patients, the Clinical Activity Score reached at least 3, the NOSPECS grade reached at least 4, and duration remained under 3 months. General study results and limits: A model built on 13 V-J features separated ophthalmopathy from stable hyperthyroidism.

It was RNA transcripts that yielded the amplified TCR beta CDR3 regions. Carried out on the TCR CDR3, a first-round RT-PCR used the HTBI primer set. TCRdb redid the calling of the multiplex PCR reads with MiXCR, one entry per CDR3 protein. The table shows about 600,000 distinct CDR3 sequences, with approximately 15% occurring only once. This receptor was identified in a woman between 18 and 30 years old with Graves' ophthalmopathy. The source material was blood.

CDR3 loop: CASSQGSGRANNQPQHF. The CDR3 DNA reads as TGTGCCAGCAGCCAAGGATCCGGCAGGGCTAACAATCAGCCCCAGCATTTT. The chain joins TRBV4-2 to TRBJ1-5; D possibly corresponds to TRBD1 (5 bases). The V and J ends lost 1 base and 3 bases respectively, with 16 bases between them. Looked up from germline, CDR1 is LGHNA and CDR2 is YNFKEQ. The CDR3 has 17 amino acids.